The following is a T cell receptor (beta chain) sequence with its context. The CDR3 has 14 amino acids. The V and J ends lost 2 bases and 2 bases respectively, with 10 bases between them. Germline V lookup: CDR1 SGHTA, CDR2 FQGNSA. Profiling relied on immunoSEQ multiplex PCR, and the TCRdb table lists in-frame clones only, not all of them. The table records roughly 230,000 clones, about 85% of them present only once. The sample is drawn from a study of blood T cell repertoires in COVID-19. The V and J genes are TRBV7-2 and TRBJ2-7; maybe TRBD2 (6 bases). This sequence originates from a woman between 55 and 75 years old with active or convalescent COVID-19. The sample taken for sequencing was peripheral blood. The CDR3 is CASSLYGGTYEQYF. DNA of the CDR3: TGTGCCAGCAGCTTATACGGGGGAACCTACGAGCAGTACTTC.